This T cell receptor (beta chain) comes out of a study of shared clonotypes between healthy human individuals. Study-level information: Researchers drew samples from a couple of women and three men aged 18 to 49.

Over several immunoSEQ plates, each subset's genomic DNA was distributed in even portions. Original methodology: Sequence data from immunoSEQ were junction-only and lacked quality scores; consequently, filtering differed. Using immunoSEQ multiplex PCR, the repertoire was profiled, and TCRdb retains in-frame clones only, with some absent. That table gives V, J and clone size, and the DNA gave D and trimming. The data hold millions of clones, with roughly 92% observed a single time. Germline CDR1 is MNHEY and CDR2 is SMNVEV (reference sequence). The CDR3 consists of 15 residues. The J segment lost 2 bases and the V segment lost 4 bases, leaving 5 bases of the junction unmatched.

The sequenced sample consisted of naive CD4+ T cells sorted from blood. The subset denotes: CD45RA+ positively selected. This sequence was found in a man aged 18 to 29 in good health. The chain carries TRBV27 and TRBJ2-7; 10 bases line up with TRBD1. The CDR3 region is CASSSETGGPYEQYF. The CDR3 DNA reads as TGTGCCAGCAGTTCCGAGACAGGGGGCCCCTACGAGCAGTACTTC.